This T cell receptor beta chain originates from a study of T cell repertoires in cytomegalovirus infection. Germline V gene sequence: CDR1 MGHRA, CDR2 YSYEKL. Trimming cost V 1 base and J 4 bases; bases outside gene matches: 4. The CDR3 extends over 16 amino acids. This clonotype was picked up a small number of times. Its antigen remains unidentified. TCRdb reprocessed the reads with MiXCR, giving one entry per CDR3 protein. This sample has approximately 150,000 distinct CDR3 sequences; roughly 20% occur once, and the top ten carry 25%. The sequencing used CD8+ T cells from cultured PBMCs, collected from culture after CMV antigen stimulation. This receptor was taken from a human donor in good health (CMV status not recorded). Some clones in this sample may be carry-over from other donors' samples. The chain recombines TRBV4-1 with TRBJ1-5, with 10 bases identical to TRBD1. In DNA, the CDR3 is TGCGCCAGCAGCCAAGCTGGGACAGGGGTAAATCAGCCCCAGCATTTT. Translating gives CASSQAGTGVNQPQHF.